The T cell receptor beta chain under discussion was sequenced for a study of Graves' ophthalmopathy and Graves' hyperthyroidism. The junction had 2 bases not matched to a gene; V was cut back by 0 bases and J by 0 bases. The CDR3 totals 16 residues. The germline CDR1 and CDR2 sequences are KGHSY and FQNENV. The authors amplified TCR beta CDR3 regions from RNA transcripts. The authors performed first-round RT-PCR with HTBI primers and then a second-round multiplex PCR. MiXCR, run by TCRdb on the multiplex PCR reads, gives a single entry per CDR3 protein. The sample comprises around 1.1 million distinct CDR3 sequences, about two fifths of which are singletons, and around 10% rests with the top ten.

The chain has TRBV16 and TRBJ1-3; TRBD1 matches 7 bases. This receptor was identified in an adult man with Graves' hyperthyroidism. Sequenced sample: peripheral blood or thyroid tissue (not recorded which). The CDR3 region is CASSQSGTASGNTIYF. Written as DNA, the CDR3 is TGTGCCAGCAGCCAATCCGGGACAGCCTCTGGAAACACCATATATTTT.